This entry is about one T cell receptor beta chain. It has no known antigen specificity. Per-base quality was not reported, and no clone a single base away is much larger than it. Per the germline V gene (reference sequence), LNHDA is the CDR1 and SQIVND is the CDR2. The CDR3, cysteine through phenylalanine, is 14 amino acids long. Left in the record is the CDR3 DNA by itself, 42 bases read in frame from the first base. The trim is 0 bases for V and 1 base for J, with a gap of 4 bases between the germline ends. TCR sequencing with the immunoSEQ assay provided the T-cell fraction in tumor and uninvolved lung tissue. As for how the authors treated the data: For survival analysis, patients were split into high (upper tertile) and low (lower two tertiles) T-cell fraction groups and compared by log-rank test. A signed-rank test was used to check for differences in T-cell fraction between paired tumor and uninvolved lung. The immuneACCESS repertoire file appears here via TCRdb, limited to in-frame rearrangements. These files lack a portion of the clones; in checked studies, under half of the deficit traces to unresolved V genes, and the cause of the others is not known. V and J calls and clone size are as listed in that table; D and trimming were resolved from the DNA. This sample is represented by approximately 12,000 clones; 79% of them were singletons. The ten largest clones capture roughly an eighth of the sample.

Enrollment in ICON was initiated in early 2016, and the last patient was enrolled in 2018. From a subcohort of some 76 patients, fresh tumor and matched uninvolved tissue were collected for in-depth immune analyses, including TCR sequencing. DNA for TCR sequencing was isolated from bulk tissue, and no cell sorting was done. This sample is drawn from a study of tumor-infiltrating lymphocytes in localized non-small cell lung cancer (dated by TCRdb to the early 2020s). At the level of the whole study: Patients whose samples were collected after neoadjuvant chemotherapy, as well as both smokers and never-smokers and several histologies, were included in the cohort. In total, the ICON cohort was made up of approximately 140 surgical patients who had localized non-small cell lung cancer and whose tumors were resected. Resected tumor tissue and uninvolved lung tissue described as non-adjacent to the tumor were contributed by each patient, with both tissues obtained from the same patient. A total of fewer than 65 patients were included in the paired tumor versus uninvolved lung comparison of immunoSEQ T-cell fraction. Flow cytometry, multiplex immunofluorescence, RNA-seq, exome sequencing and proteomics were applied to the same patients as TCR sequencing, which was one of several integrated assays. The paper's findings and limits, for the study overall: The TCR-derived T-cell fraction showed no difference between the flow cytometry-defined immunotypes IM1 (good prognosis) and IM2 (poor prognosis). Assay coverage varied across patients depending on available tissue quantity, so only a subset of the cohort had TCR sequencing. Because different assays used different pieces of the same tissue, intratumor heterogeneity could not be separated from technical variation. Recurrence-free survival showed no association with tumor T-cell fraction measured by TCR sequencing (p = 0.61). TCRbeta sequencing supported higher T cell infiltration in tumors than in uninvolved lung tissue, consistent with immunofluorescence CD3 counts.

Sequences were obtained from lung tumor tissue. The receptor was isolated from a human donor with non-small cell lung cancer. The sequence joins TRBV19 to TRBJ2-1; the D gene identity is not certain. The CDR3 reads CASSIDPSYNEQFF. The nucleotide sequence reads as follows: TGTGCCAGTAGTATAGACCCGTCCTACAATGAGCAGTTCTTC.